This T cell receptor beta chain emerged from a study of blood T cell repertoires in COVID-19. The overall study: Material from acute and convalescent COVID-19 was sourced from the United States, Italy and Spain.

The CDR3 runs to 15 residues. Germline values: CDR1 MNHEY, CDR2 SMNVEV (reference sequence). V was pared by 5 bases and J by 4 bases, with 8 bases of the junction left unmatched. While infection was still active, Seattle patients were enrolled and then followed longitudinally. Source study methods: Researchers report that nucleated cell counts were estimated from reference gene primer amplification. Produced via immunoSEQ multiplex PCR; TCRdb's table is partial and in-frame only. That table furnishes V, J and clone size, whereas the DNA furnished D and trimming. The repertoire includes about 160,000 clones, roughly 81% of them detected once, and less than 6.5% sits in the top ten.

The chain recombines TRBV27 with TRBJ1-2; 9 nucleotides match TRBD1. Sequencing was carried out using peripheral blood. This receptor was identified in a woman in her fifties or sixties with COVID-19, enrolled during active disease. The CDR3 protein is CASSTTGGSSYGYTF. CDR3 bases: TGTGCCAGCAGTACCACAGGGGGCAGTTCCTATGGCTACACCTTC.